The 7 T cell receptor beta chains reported below all come from one sample, sequenced in a study of glioma-infiltrating T cells. Using RNA template, CDR3s of TCR alpha and beta were amplified with iRepertoire arm-PCR. MiXCR was run by TCRdb on the multiplex PCR reads, yielding one entry per CDR3 protein. This table has under 150,000 distinct CDR3 sequences, about 22% appearing once. Sequencing used glioma tissue, nonneoplastic brain tissue, or PBMCs (not recorded which). The receptors shown here come from a human donor with low-grade glioma or glioblastoma, undergoing nonglioma brain surgery, or in good health (not recorded which).

This clonotype has more than one count but fewer than ten. V usage is TRBV11-2 and J usage is TRBJ2-1; D may be TRBD2 (5 bases). V dropped 3 bases and J dropped 9 bases, with 12 bases sitting between them. Germline CDR1 reads SGHAT; CDR2 reads FQNNGV. This CDR3 has 13 amino acids. In DNA, the CDR3 is TGTGCCAGCAGCTTGGGTAGCGCGTCTGAGCAGTTCTTC. This encodes CASSLGSASEQFF.

V usage is TRBV4-1 and J usage is TRBJ1-4; 7 nucleotides align to TRBD1. The CDR3 runs 17 residues. Trimming at V came to 1 base and at J to 0 bases, leaving 5 bases not matched to a gene. Per the germline V gene, CDR1 is MGHRA and CDR2 is YSYEKL. This chain's CDR3 is CASSQAPGQATNEKLFF. The DNA of the CDR3 is TGCGCCAGCAGCCAAGCCCCAGGACAGGCAACTAATGAAAAACTGTTTTTT.

This clonotype was picked up many times. The chain carries TRBV25-1 and TRBJ2-3; 9 nucleotides line up with TRBD1. The CDR3 contains 16 residues. Trimming cost V 2 bases and J 5 bases; bases outside gene matches: 8. Germline lookup yields CDR1 MGHDK and CDR2 SYGVNS. The CDR3 loop is CASSEPTGTGLDTQYF. The CDR3 DNA reads TGTGCCAGCAGTGAACCTACCGGGACAGGGCTAGATACGCAGTATTTT.

To note about this clonotype: One end of the junction does not line up with germline, which may come from a read error. The chain joins TRBV6-1 to TRBJ1-1, with D possibly being TRBD1 (5 bases). Germline CDR1 MNHNS, CDR2 SASEGT. This CDR3 comprises 15 residues. The CDR3 DNA follows: TGCGCCAGCAGTTCCTCCGGACACCTGAAAACTGAAGCTTTCTTT. Translating it yields CASSSSGHLKTEAFF.

Points on this clonotype: A much larger clone is a single base away; this may be a read error. J is TRBJ1-1 and V is TRBV20-1; perhaps TRBD1 as D (5 bases). The CDR3 is made up of 14 amino acids. Germline values: CDR1 DFQATT, CDR2 SNEGSKA (reference sequence). CDR3 in amino acids: CSARDLRAGTVAFF. CDR3 coding DNA: TGCAGTGCTAGAGATCTCAGGGCCGGCACTGTAGCTTTCTTT.

V is TRBV4-1 and J is TRBJ1-1, with TRBD1 matching over 7 bases. V lost 4 bases, J lost 4 bases, and 3 bases stayed unmatched. The germline gives CDR1 MGHRA, CDR2 YSYEKL. The CDR3 is made up of 13 amino acids. CDR3 nucleotides: TGCGCCAGCAGCCGACGACAGGGCACTGAAGCTTTCTTT. This codes for CASSRRQGTEAFF.

The chain uses TRBV7-2 and TRBJ2-3, with TRBD2 as a possible D gene (6 bases). This CDR3 has 14 residues. Trimming left V 5 bases short and J 2 bases short, with 11 bases between. Germline CDR1 and CDR2: SGHTA and FQGNSA. CDR3 nucleotide sequence: TGTGCCAGCAGCCCCGGGACTTACACAGATACGCAGTATTTT. Its translation: CASSPGTYTDTQYF.